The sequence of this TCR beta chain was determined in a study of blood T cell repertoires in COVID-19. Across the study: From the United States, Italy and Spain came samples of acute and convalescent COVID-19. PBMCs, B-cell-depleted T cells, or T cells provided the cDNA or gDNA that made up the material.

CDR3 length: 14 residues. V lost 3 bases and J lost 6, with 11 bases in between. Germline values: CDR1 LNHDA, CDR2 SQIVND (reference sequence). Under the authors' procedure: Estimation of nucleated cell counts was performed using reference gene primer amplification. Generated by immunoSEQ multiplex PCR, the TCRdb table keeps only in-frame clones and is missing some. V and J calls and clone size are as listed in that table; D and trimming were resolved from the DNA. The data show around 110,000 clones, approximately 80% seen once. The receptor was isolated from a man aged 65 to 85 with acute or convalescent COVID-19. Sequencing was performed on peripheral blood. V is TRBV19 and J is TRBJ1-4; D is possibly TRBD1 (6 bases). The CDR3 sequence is CASSIGGLDEKLFF. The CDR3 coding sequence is TGTGCCAGTAGTATCGGGGGGCTTGATGAAAAACTGTTTTTT. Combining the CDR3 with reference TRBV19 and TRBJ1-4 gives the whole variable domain DGGITQSPKYLFRKEGQNVTLSCEQNLNHDAMYWYRQDPGQGLRLIYYSQIVNDFQKGDIAEGYSVSREKKESFPLTVTSAQKNPTAFYLCASSIGGLDEKLFFGSGTQLSVL.